A single sample is the source of the 25 T cell receptor beta chains below, sequenced in a study of beta chain features in type 1 diabetes. Study-wide findings and caveats: Shortening that was moderate but significant affected the TCRB CDR3s of Type 1 diabetes patients in all four CD4+ subsets.

No antigen is known for these receptors. Every bit of the isolated RNA underwent reverse transcription, so sequencing read expressed TCRB transcripts. Sequenced by immunoSEQ multiplex PCR; TCRdb stores in-frame clones only, minus some. The table includes around 250,000 clones, 24% detected once. The specimen was naive CD4+ T cells from blood. All receptors come from a woman in her twenties or thirties with type 1 diabetes.

This clone was detected only a few times. The chain combines TRBV28 with TRBJ2-7; unclear D gene. The CDR3 is 11 amino acids. CDR1 is MDHEN and CDR2 is SYDVKM in the germline V gene. Trimming took off 8 bases at V and 5 bases at J, with 10 bases between the two ends. The DNA of the CDR3 is TGTGCCAGCCGAGTGCGAGACGAGCAGTACTTC. As protein: CASRVRDEQYF.

This clone was counted only a few times. V is TRBV5-4 and J is TRBJ2-1; 9 positions match TRBD1. Germline trimming cut 4 bases from V and 6 bases from J; bases unmatched to any gene: 11. Germline V gene sequence: CDR1 SGHNT, CDR2 YYREEE (reference sequence). This CDR3 comprises 16 residues. In DNA form, the CDR3 reads TGTGCCAGCAGCCCATCAGGGACAGGGATCTTCAATGAGCAGTTCTTC. Protein product: CASSPSGTGIFNEQFF.

The rearrangement links TRBV28 to TRBJ2-1; D is uncertain. The V end lost 7 bases, the J end lost 4 bases, and 5 bases lay between the germline ends. Germline V CDR1 and CDR2: MDHEN, SYDVKM. The CDR3 runs to 11 residues. CDR3 bases: TGTGCCAGCACGCGGTACAATGAGCAGTTCTTC. Translating it yields CASTRYNEQFF.

This clone has just a few counts. The chain joins TRBV29-1 to TRBJ2-1; 8 bases fit TRBD1. This CDR3 is built from 13 residues. V shed 7 bases and J 7 bases; nucleotides not matched to a gene: 9. Germline CDR1 and CDR2: SQVTM and ANQGSEA. CDR3 bases: TGCAGCGCCTCGGACAGGGTAAAGAATGAGCAGTTCTTC. Its protein is CSASDRVKNEQFF.

The chain is built from TRBV30 and TRBJ2-3; 8 nucleotides align to TRBD2. With V trimmed by 3 bases and J by 3 bases, 5 bases remained unmatched. CDR3 size: 14 residues. From germline, CDR1 is GTSNPN and CDR2 SVGIG (reference sequence). CDR3 region: CAWRITGGTDTQYF. The CDR3 DNA reads as TGTGCCTGGAGAATAACGGGAGGGACAGATACGCAGTATTTT.

The chain uses TRBV14 and TRBJ2-7; TRBD1 is a possible D gene (5 bases). The CDR3 spans 13 residues. Trimming shortened V by 4 bases and J by 6 bases, and 13 bases separated the two germline ends. Germline CDR1 SGHDN, CDR2 FVKESK. The CDR3 region has the DNA TGTGCCAGCAGCCTGACCTCAGGGTCCGAGCAGTACTTC. Translating gives CASSLTSGSEQYF.

V usage is TRBV4-1 and J usage is TRBJ1-2, with D tentatively TRBD1 (6 bases). CDR1 MGHRA and CDR2 YSYEKL come from the germline V gene. The CDR3 extends over 16 amino acids. Trimming pared 4 bases from V and 2 bases from J, leaving 17 bases between. CDR3 in amino acids: CASSRSLQGVNYGYTF. The CDR3 DNA follows: TGCGCCAGCAGCCGCAGCTTACAGGGAGTCAACTATGGCTACACCTTC.

The CDR3 sequence: CAWSVIDTQYF. In nucleotides, the CDR3 is TGTGCCTGGAGTGTTATAGATACGCAGTATTTT. The chain links TRBV30 to TRBJ2-3; D is uncertain. The CDR3 sequence is 11 residues long. V was clipped by 0 bases and J by 5 bases, with 3 bases between them. CDR1 is GTSNPN, CDR2 SVGIG, per germline (reference sequence). Using reference TRBV30 and TRBJ2-3 for the parts outside the CDR3, the full variable domain is SQTIHQWPATLVQPVGSPLSLECTVEGTSNPNLYWYRQAAGRGLQLLFYSVGIGQISSEVPQNLSASRPQDRQFILSSKKLLLSDSGFYLCAWSVIDTQYFGPGTRLTVL.

The gene calls are TRBV29-1 and TRBJ2-3, with TRBD1 matching over 12 bases. With 5 bases clipped from V and 4 bases from J, the junction kept 7 bases outside the gene matches. CDR3 length equals 15 residues. Germline CDR1 is SQVTM and CDR2 is ANQGSEA. The DNA for the CDR3 is TGCAGCGTTTCGGTCCGGGACAGGGGGCCAGATACGCAGTATTTT. It yields the protein CSVSVRDRGPDTQYF.

For this clone: The sample has other DNA sequences that encode this CDR3 too. The genes are TRBV5-4 and TRBJ2-1; the D gene is possibly TRBD1 (5 bases). The germline gives CDR1 SGHNT, CDR2 YYREEE (reference sequence). The CDR3 totals 13 residues. Trimming removed 0 bases from V and 6 bases from J, with 7 bases in between. The CDR3 DNA sequence: TGTGCCAGCAGCTTGGGCCAGGGCAATGAGCAGTTCTTC. This sequence encodes CASSLGQGNEQFF.

V gene TRBV12-5 combines with J gene TRBJ2-3; 12 bases agree with TRBD1. The V segment lost 6 bases and the J segment 5 bases; nucleotides outside the gene matches: 6. The CDR3 spans 15 residues. CDR1 and CDR2 (germline): LGHNT, FRNRAP. CDR3 residues: CASGLGQGAGDTQYF. The CDR3 nucleotides read TGTGCTAGTGGGCTGGGACAGGGGGCCGGAGATACGCAGTATTTT.

The chain has TRBV29-1 and TRBJ1-1; D ambiguous. Trimming cost V 6 bases and J 0 bases, with 11 bases left between them. The CDR3 totals 13 residues. The V gene's germline CDR1 is SQVTM and CDR2 ANQGSEA. The CDR3 reads CSVVRGLNTEAFF. CDR3 DNA: TGCAGCGTCGTACGTGGCCTGAACACTGAAGCTTTCTTT.

This clone was picked up a small number of times. The chain couples TRBV7-2 to TRBJ2-1; TRBD1 matches 10 bases. CDR3 length: 15 residues. From germline, CDR1 is SGHTA and CDR2 FQGNSA. V lost 4 bases to trimming and J lost 8 bases; unmatched junction nucleotides: 8. The CDR3 bases are TGTGCCAGCAGCTCAGGACAGGGGGTTTGGGATGAGCAGTTCTTC. This translates into CASSSGQGVWDEQFF.

This clone has more than one count but fewer than ten. The chain combines TRBV7-9 with TRBJ1-1; 9 bases agree with TRBD1. The germline V gene has CDR1 SEHNR and CDR2 FQNEAQ (reference sequence). The CDR3 covers 12 residues. Trimming removed 5 bases from V and 8 bases from J; junction bases left unmatched: 3. CDR3 sequence: CASSGDRAEAFF. The CDR3 coding sequence is TGTGCCAGCAGCGGGGACAGGGCCGAAGCTTTCTTT.

This clone appeared a few times. The CDR3 DNA follows: TGTGCCACCGCAGGGACAGAACAGCCCCAGCATTTT. This translates into CATAGTEQPQHF. This chain joins TRBV19 and TRBJ1-5; 7 bases are a match to TRBD1. Germline CDR1 LNHDA, CDR2 SQIVND (reference sequence). The junction had 7 bases not matched to a gene; V was cut back by 10 bases and J by 7 bases. This CDR3 spans 12 amino acids.

The V gene is TRBV2, the J gene TRBJ1-2; maybe TRBD1 (6 bases). This CDR3 region has 14 residues. Germline CDR1 and CDR2: SNHLY and FYNNEI. The V end was cut by 5 bases, the J end by 3 bases, with 13 bases between. CDR3 coding DNA: TGTGCCAGCAGTCAGAGGACAGCCGACTATGGCTACACCTTC. Translation gives CASSQRTADYGYTF.

The chain employs TRBV27 and TRBJ2-7, with 7 positions matching TRBD1. The CDR3 is 15 residues long. V trimming: 7 bases; J trimming: 6 bases; junction bases outside the gene matches: 15. The V gene's germline CDR1 is MNHEY and CDR2 SMNVEV (reference sequence). The CDR3 DNA follows: TGTGCCAGCAAACGACAGGGACACGGGTGGCGCGAGCAGTACTTC. This encodes CASKRQGHGWREQYF.

A note on this clone: This specimen includes other DNA sequences encoding the same CDR3. The V gene is TRBV5-1, the J gene TRBJ2-7; TRBD2 agrees at 8 bases. CDR1 and CDR2 (germline): SGHRS, YFSETQ. CDR3 length: 15 residues. The V gene end was trimmed by 0 bases and the J gene end by 4 bases; junction bases not matched to a gene: 6. CDR3 amino acids: CASSLAPSGSYEQYF. CDR3 DNA sequence: TGCGCCAGCAGCTTGGCCCCCAGCGGGAGTTACGAGCAGTACTTC.

This clone was counted only a few times. This rearrangement joins TRBV4-2 to TRBJ1-5; 8 nucleotides match TRBD1. The CDR3 loop spans 14 amino acids. Germline V CDR1 and CDR2: LGHNA, YNFKEQ. J was trimmed by 7 bases and V by 1 base; bases with no gene match: 3. The CDR3 DNA reads TGTGCCAGCAGCCAAGTTGACAGGGGACAGCCCCAGCATTTT. The encoded protein is CASSQVDRGQPQHF.

The V gene is TRBV27, the J gene TRBJ1-2, with 7 bases fitting TRBD1. V was pared by 5 bases and J by 4 bases, with 10 bases of the junction left unmatched. Germline CDR1 and CDR2: MNHEY and SMNVEV (reference sequence). This CDR3 is 15 amino acids long. In DNA form, the CDR3 reads TGTGCCAGCAGTCCCCGACAGGGTAATGGCTATGGCTACACCTTC. This translates into CASSPRQGNGYGYTF.

This clone occurred a few times. The gene calls are TRBV9 and TRBJ2-5; the match to TRBD2 covers 7 bases. Per the germline V gene, CDR1 is SGDLS and CDR2 is YYNGEE. This CDR3 contains 16 residues. Trimming removed 2 bases from V and 2 bases from J; junction bases left unmatched: 9. CDR3 sequence (DNA): TGTGCCAGCAGCGTGGCGGCGGCTAGCGGACAAGAGACCCAGTACTTC. Translating gives CASSVAAASGQETQYF.

The gene calls are TRBV5-4 and TRBJ2-3; maybe TRBD2 (6 bases). This CDR3 contains 14 residues. V was trimmed by 0 bases and J by 6 bases, leaving 11 bases between them. Germline CDR1 and CDR2: SGHNT and YYREEE (reference sequence). The CDR3 coding sequence is TGTGCCAGCAGCTTGGCCGGGAGAACGGATACGCAGTATTTT. It encodes CASSLAGRTDTQYF.

The genes are TRBV9 and TRBJ1-2; TRBD1 agrees at 8 bases. With V trimmed by 4 bases and J by 3 bases, 5 bases remained unmatched. Germline loops: CDR1 SGDLS, CDR2 YYNGEE. This CDR3 contains 14 residues. CDR3 region: CASSSSTGDYGYTF. The CDR3 DNA is TGTGCCAGCAGCTCCTCGACAGGGGACTATGGCTACACCTTC.

The rearrangement uses TRBV9 and TRBJ2-1; tentatively, D is TRBD2 (5 bases). The CDR3 has 15 amino acids. Looked up from germline, CDR1 is SGDLS and CDR2 is YYNGEE. V dropped 4 bases and J dropped 0 bases, with 11 bases sitting between them. The CDR3 coding sequence is TGTGCCAGCAGCACAAGCGGATTCTCCTACAATGAGCAGTTCTTC. Its protein product is CASSTSGFSYNEQFF.

A few counts support this clone. This chain links TRBV5-4 with TRBJ2-5, with D perhaps matching TRBD2 (6 bases). The CDR3 loop spans 14 amino acids. V shed 8 bases and J shed 1 base, with 15 bases lying between them. CDR1 and CDR2 from the germline V gene are SGHNT and YYREEE (reference sequence). This CDR3 reads CASHSGSGQETQYF. CDR3 coding DNA: TGTGCCAGTCACAGCGGGTCAGGCCAAGAGACCCAGTACTTC.